The source of this T cell receptor beta chain is a study of CD8+CD57+ T cells in acquired aplastic anemia. Study as a whole: The average for DNA from sorted CD4+ and CD8+ cells was about 2.9 ug. Study-wide results and caveats: Sharing between patients and controls was observed for some 27 CD8+ CDR3 sequences.

Profiling that covered TCR beta VDJ and CDR3 relied on genomic DNA as its template. TCRdb passed the reads through MiXCR, listing each CDR3 protein once. The sample comprises 400,000 to 600,000 distinct CDR3 sequences, over 25% of which are singletons, and 0.75% to 0.95% rests with the top ten. Ten or more counts support this clonotype. What it recognizes is unknown. The CDR3 has 11 residues. Germline CDR1 SGHTA, CDR2 FQGNSA. Selection for sequencing was limited to patients who had shown CD8+CD57+ cell expansion by flow cytometry. This chain joins TRBV7-2 and TRBJ2-1; no firm D call. This sequence originates from a human donor with aplastic anemia. Sequencing was done on a sample of sorted CD4+, CD8+, or CD8+CD57+ T cells (not recorded which) from PBMCs. In nucleotides, the CDR3 is TGTCTTTCCTCCTGGTACAATGAGCAGTTCTTC. Protein sequence: CLSSWYNEQFF.